This T cell receptor (beta chain) was identified in a study of blood T cell repertoires in COVID-19. At the level of the study: Some COVID-19 samples were acute and others convalescent; all came from the United States, Italy and Spain. T cells, B-cell-depleted T cells, or PBMCs supplied cDNA or gDNA.

In the original analysis: Reference gene primer amplification yielded estimated nucleated cell counts. Measured with immunoSEQ multiplex PCR; TCRdb has only the in-frame clones, and not every one. V and J calls and clone size come straight from that table; D and trimming were deduced from the DNA. Among approximately 220,000 clones listed, 80% to 85% were seen once. CDR1 MGHRA and CDR2 YSYEKL come from the germline V gene. Trimming at V came to 4 bases and at J to 5 bases, leaving 3 bases not matched to a gene. The CDR3 spans 14 residues. The receptor's source is a man aged 40-50 years with acute or convalescent COVID-19. The V call is TRBV4-1, the J call TRBJ1-5, with 9 bases aligning to TRBD1. The specimen was peripheral blood. The CDR3 nucleotides are TGCGCCAGCAGCCCCTGGACAGGGGATCAGCCCCAGCATTTT. Translated, it gives CASSPWTGDQPQHF.